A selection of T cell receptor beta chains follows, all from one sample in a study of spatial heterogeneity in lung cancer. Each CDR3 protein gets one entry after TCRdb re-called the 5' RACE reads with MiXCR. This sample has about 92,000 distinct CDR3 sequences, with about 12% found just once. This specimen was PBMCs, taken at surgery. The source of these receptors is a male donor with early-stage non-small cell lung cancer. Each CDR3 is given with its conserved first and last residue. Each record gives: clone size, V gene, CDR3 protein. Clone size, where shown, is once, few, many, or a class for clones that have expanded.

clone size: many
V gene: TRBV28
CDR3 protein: CASSHPREQYF

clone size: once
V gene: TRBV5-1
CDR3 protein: CASSRDSTRSYEQYF

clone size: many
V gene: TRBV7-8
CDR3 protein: CASSPTSGRAGETQYF

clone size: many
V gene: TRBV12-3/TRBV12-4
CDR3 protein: CASSLTSGQETQYF

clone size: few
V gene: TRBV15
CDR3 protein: CATSRGGSYGYTF

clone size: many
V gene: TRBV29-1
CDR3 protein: CSVGGGPGQPYEQYF

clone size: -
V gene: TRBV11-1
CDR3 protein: CASSYNTVDYEQYF

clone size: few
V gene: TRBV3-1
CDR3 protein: CASSQDLSSYEQYF

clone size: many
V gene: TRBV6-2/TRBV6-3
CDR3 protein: CASSYSTPGSKAFF

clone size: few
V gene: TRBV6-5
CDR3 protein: CATGLADWAFF

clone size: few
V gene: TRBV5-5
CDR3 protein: CASGGTDSYNEQFF

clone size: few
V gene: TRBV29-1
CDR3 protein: CSGGQSYNEQFF

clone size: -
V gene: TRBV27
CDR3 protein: CASSRGGTWGEAFF

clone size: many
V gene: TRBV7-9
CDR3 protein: CASSLSSFGETQYF

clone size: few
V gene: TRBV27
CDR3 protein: CASGTFLPQHF

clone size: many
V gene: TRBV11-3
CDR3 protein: CASSLDRGRGEQFF

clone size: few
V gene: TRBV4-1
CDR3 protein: CASSQVRGENTEAFF

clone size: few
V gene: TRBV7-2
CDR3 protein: CASSVTSAQETQYF

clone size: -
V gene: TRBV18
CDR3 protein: CASSLGTGHREQYF

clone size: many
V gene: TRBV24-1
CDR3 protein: CATTSGGSAYEQYF

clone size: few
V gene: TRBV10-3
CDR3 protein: CAISESLGRNEKLFF

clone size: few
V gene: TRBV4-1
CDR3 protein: CASSRTIRGGRDEKLFF

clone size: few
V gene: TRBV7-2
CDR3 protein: CASSFGSLGTNQPQHF

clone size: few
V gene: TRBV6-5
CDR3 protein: CASSYFPGTPPYEQYF

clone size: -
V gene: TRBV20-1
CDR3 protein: CSARGQGRNTGELFF

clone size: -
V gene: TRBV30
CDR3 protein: CAWSVRAVQYNSPLHF

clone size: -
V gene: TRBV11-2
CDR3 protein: CASSSEGFTGYTF

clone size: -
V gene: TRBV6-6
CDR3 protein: CASSQETHSPLHF

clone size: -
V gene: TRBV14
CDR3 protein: CASSQDFQLGRETQYF

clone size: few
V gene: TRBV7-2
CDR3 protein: CASSPRGGRGQETQYF

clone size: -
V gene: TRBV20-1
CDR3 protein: CSARDPKVGTDTQYF

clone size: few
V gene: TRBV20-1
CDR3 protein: CSARASMDNTGFYGYTF

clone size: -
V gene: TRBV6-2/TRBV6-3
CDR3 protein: CASSHDRMNTEAFF

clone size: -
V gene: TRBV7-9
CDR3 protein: CASSPPLRYGPYNEQFF

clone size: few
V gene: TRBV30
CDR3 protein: CAWSPRETGRFWYGYTF

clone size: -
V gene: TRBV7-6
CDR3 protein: CASSLNGENTEAFF

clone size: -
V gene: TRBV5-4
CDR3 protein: CASRYTSGGTYEQYF

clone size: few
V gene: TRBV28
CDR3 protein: CASSLVSLEQFF

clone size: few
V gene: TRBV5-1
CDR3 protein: CASRIREQETQYF

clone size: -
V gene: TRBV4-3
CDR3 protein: CASSRPDRGPASGANVLTF

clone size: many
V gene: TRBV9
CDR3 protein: CASSVDMGDSDFGNTIYF

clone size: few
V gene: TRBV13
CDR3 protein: CASSLKGEDTEAFF

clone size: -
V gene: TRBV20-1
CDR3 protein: CSGKRSLRTEAFF